The 14 T cell receptor beta chains in this list originate from one sample, sequenced in a study of T cell repertoires in cytomegalovirus infection. MiXCR was run by TCRdb on the reads, yielding one entry per CDR3 protein. This table has roughly 600,000 distinct CDR3 sequences, 24% appearing once. The source material was CD8+ T cells from PBMCs. The receptors were gathered from a human donor in good health (CMV status not recorded). Some clones in this sample may be carry-over from other donors' samples.

Ten or more counts support this clonotype. The rearrangement joins TRBV11-2 to TRBJ2-5; D assignment may be TRBD1 or TRBD2 (5 bases each). Germline values: CDR1 SGHAT, CDR2 FQNNGV. The V gene lost 5 bases and the J gene lost 4 bases, with 14 bases spanning the gap. This CDR3 is 14 amino acids long. The CDR3 DNA reads TGTGCCAGCAGCCCTAGGGACGGGCGAGAGACCCAGTACTTC. This encodes CASSPRDGRETQYF.

This clonotype was seen more than once but under ten times. The chain joins TRBV29-1 to TRBJ2-5, with 7 bases aligning to TRBD2. CDR3 length equals 13 residues. V dropped 3 bases and J dropped 2; count of bases not matched to a gene: 3. CDR1 and CDR2 (germline): SQVTM, ANQGSEA. CDR3 sequence reads: CSVDPGGQETQYF. CDR3 DNA: TGCAGCGTTGACCCGGGGGGACAAGAGACCCAGTACTTC.

The chain carries TRBV9 and TRBJ2-1; D perhaps matches TRBD2 (6 bases). The CDR3 covers 16 residues. Per germline, CDR1 SGDLS and CDR2 YYNGEE. Trimming took off 3 bases at V and 12 bases at J, with 25 bases between the two ends. CDR3 residues: CASSGRTDYLKDVQFF. CDR3 bases: TGTGCCAGCAGCGGAAGGACGGACTACCTTAAGGATGTGCAGTTCTTC.

The J gene is TRBJ2-2, the V gene TRBV2; the D call may be TRBD1 or TRBD2 (5 bases each). V dropped 10 bases and J dropped 5 bases, with 14 bases sitting between them. This CDR3 is built from 13 residues. Germline CDR1 SNHLY, CDR2 FYNNEI. In DNA, the CDR3 is TGTGCCACCCTTGGGGGAGTAACCGGGGAGCTGTTTTTT. Amino acids: CATLGGVTGELFF.

This clonotype was detected many times. The V gene is TRBV6-6, the J gene TRBJ2-3; perhaps TRBD2 as D (7 bases). The CDR3 runs 16 residues. The germline V and J ends were trimmed by 8 bases and 1 base, with 19 bases remaining between them. Germline CDR1 is MNHNY and CDR2 is SVGAGI (reference sequence). The CDR3 sequence is CASYGGPSGGTDTQYF. DNA for the CDR3: TGTGCCAGCTACGGGGGGCCGAGCGGAGGCACAGATACGCAGTATTTT.

The chain uses TRBV7-9 and TRBJ2-1, with D hard to call. Trimming left V 1 base short and J 10 bases short, with 8 bases between. The germline CDR1 and CDR2 sequences are SEHNR and FQNEAQ (reference sequence). This CDR3 is built from 12 residues. In nucleotides, the CDR3 is TGTGCCAGCAGCTTAGGGCGACCAGAGCAGTTCTTC. Translating it yields CASSLGRPEQFF.

This chain uses TRBV27 with TRBJ2-1; 9 positions agree with TRBD2. Germline trimming cut 5 bases from V and 7 bases from J; bases unmatched to any gene: 9. CDR3 size: 15 residues. Per germline, CDR1 MNHEY and CDR2 SMNVEV (reference sequence). The chain's CDR3 is CASSTQRGAGNEQFF. Written as DNA, the CDR3 is TGTGCCAGCAGTACTCAGCGGGGGGCGGGGAATGAGCAGTTCTTC.

The sample holds many counts of this clonotype. This sequence joins TRBV12-3 or TRBV12-4 and TRBJ2-4, with 9 bases fitting TRBD1. This CDR3 comprises 15 residues. Trimming removed 7 bases from V and 0 bases from J; junction bases left unmatched: 4. CDR3 nucleotides: TGTGCCAGCACCTTGACAGGGGGAGCCAAAAACATTCAGTACTTC. It encodes CASTLTGGAKNIQYF.

In its sample, this clonotype was seen a few times. V is TRBV7-9 and J is TRBJ2-5; 7 bases agree with TRBD2. J was trimmed by 5 bases and V by 1 base; bases with no gene match: 7. Germline lookup yields CDR1 SEHNR and CDR2 FQNEAQ (reference sequence). The CDR3 spans 15 residues. In nucleotides, the CDR3 is TGTGCCAGCAGCTTAGTTCCGGGAGGAGGGGAGACCCAGTACTTC. It is translated as CASSLVPGGGETQYF.

To note about this clonotype: One end of the junction does not line up with germline, which may come from a read error. The CDR3 DNA is TGTTCCAGCAGCTTAAACAGGAAAAGCACAGATACGCAGTATTTT. Its translation: CSSSLNRKSTDTQYF. V usage is TRBV7-9 and J usage is TRBJ2-3; weak D call: TRBD1 (5 bases). The CDR3 spans 15 residues. Germline values: CDR1 SEHNR, CDR2 FQNEAQ (reference sequence).

This clonotype turned up a few times. The chain links TRBV7-9 to TRBJ2-7; no clear D. Germline CDR1 reads SEHNR; CDR2 reads FQNEAQ (reference sequence). V was shortened by 9 bases and J by 5 bases, with 17 bases between the two germline ends. The CDR3 runs 13 residues. In DNA form, the CDR3 reads TGTGCCAGTGCGACGGCCGCTCTCCACGAGCAGTACTTC. Translated: CASATAALHEQYF. The entire variable domain, with the rest obtained from reference TRBV7-9 and TRBJ2-7, is as follows: DTGVSQNPRHKITKRGQNVTFRCDPISEHNRLYWYRQTLGQGPEFLTYFQNEAQLEKSRLLSDRFSAERPKGSFSTLEIQRTEQGDSAMYLCASATAALHEQYFGPGTRLTVT.

The chain recombines TRBV27 with TRBJ1-2, with D possibly matching TRBD1 (6 bases). This CDR3 region has 14 residues. Trimming took off 2 bases at V and 6 bases at J, with 13 bases between the two ends. Germline V gene data show CDR1 as MNHEY and CDR2 as SMNVEV (reference sequence). CDR3 residues: CASSLGTGPHGYTF. The CDR3 DNA is TGTGCCAGCAGTTTAGGTACAGGGCCCCATGGCTACACCTTC.

This clonotype was recorded a few times. The V gene is TRBV20-1, the J gene TRBJ1-2; D may be TRBD1 (5 bases). The V gene lost 6 bases and the J gene lost 3 bases, with 20 bases spanning the gap. The CDR3 extends over 15 amino acids. Per germline, CDR1 DFQATT and CDR2 SNEGSKA (reference sequence). In DNA form, the CDR3 reads TGCAGTGCATCAGCCGACAGCGGAGCCCACTATGGCTACACCTTC. The encoded protein is CSASADSGAHYGYTF.

This clonotype has only a few counts. V usage is TRBV5-6 and J usage is TRBJ2-5; 8 bases fit TRBD2. The V gene end was trimmed by 3 bases and the J gene end by 1 base; junction bases not matched to a gene: 8. The germline CDR1 and CDR2 sequences are SGHDT and YYEEEE. This CDR3 has 16 amino acids. The CDR3 protein is CASSWTSRVPQETQYF. The CDR3 DNA reads as TGTGCCAGCAGCTGGACTAGCCGCGTGCCCCAAGAGACCCAGTACTTC. Full variable domain (outside the CDR3, taken from reference TRBV5-6 and TRBJ2-5): DAGVTQSPTHLIKTRGQQVTLRCSPKSGHDTVSWYQQALGQGPQFIFQYYEEEERQRGNFPDRFSGHQFPNYSSELNVNALLLGDSALYLCASSWTSRVPQETQYFGPGTRLLVL.